This T cell receptor (beta chain) was sequenced during a study of PD-L1 blockade in urothelial cancer. Libraries were prepared by immunoSEQ multiplex PCR; TCRdb keeps only in-frame clonotypes and omits some of them. The repertoire holds tens of thousands of clones, with 82% as singletons. Time point specified: pretreatment peripheral blood. Only a few counts were recorded for this clone. The antigen remains unidentified. From germline, CDR1 is MDHEN and CDR2 SYDVKM. There are 12 residues in the CDR3. V was cut by 6 bases and J by 10 bases, with 13 bases left in between. Findings and limits, study-wide: A pretreatment blood TCR clonality that fell below the median predicted better progression-free and overall survival.

This chain joins TRBV28 and TRBJ2-1, with D tentatively TRBD2 (6 bases). The sequence derives from a man in his forties or fifties with urothelial cancer. Sequenced here: PBMCs, sampled around atezolizumab (anti-PD-L1) treatment. CDR3 bases: TGTGCCAGCAGAGGAGGGAAATGGGAGCAGTTCTTC. It codes for CASRGGKWEQFF.